The clone carrying this T cell receptor (beta chain) is a singleton in its sample. Losses at the gene ends were 0 bases for V and 6 bases for J; bases not matched to a gene: 14. CDR1 is MNHEY and CDR2 is SMNVEV in the germline V gene (reference sequence). CDR3 length: 18 amino acids. The record originates from a study of blood T cell repertoires in COVID-19. Turning to the study itself: Some COVID-19 samples were acute and others convalescent; all came from the United States, Italy and Spain. T cells, B-cell-depleted T cells, or PBMCs supplied cDNA or gDNA.

Original processing notes: Researchers report that nucleated cell counts were estimated from reference gene primer amplification. The repertoire was sequenced with immunoSEQ multiplex PCR; TCRdb's copy has only in-frame clones and lacks some. That table gives V, J and clone size, and the DNA gave D and trimming. The data show approximately 89,000 clones, around 81% seen once. The TCR sequence derives from a woman in her 70s with active or convalescent COVID-19. The sample was peripheral blood. This sequence joins TRBV27 and TRBJ1-5; 7 positions agree with TRBD1. Here the CDR3 DNA reads TGTGCCAGCAGTTTATCAGGGGGCTTTTCCTCCGTTCTTCAGCCCCAGCATTTT. It codes for CASSLSGGFSSVLQPQHF.